These T cell receptor beta chains were read from a single sample in a study of neoadjuvant anti-PD-1 for oral cavity cancer. Repertoires were generated with immunoSEQ multiplex PCR, while TCRdb's copy carries only in-frame clones and drops some. The sample consists of some 66,000 clones, about four fifths of them appearing once. Sequenced here: PBMCs, sampled before nivolumab (anti-PD-1) treatment. The source is a person between 35 and 79 years old with oral cavity squamous cell carcinoma. The CDR3 runs from the conserved cysteine through the conserved F or W. A D gene is named only where the DNA matches it firmly. Expanded clones get a size class; other rows say once, few or many, or leave the size out.

-,TRBJ2-1,TRBD2,TRBV10-3,TGTGCCATCAGCTTAGCGGGATCGGGGGGTGAGCAGTTCTTC,CAISLAGSGGEQFF
once,TRBJ1-2,-,TRBV15,TGTGCCACCAGCAAAGACCATAGCCTCTATGGCTACACCTTC,CATSKDHSLYGYTF
-,TRBJ2-6,-,TRBV9,TGTGCCAGCAGCGTAGGGGTGGGGGCCAACGTCCTGACTTTC,CASSVGVGANVLTF
few,TRBJ2-7,-,TRBV19,TGTGCCAGTAGACCCGAGGACCGACCAGCCTACGAGCAGTACTTC,CASRPEDRPAYEQYF
few,TRBJ2-7,-,TRBV7-9,TGTGCCAGCAGCTACTATTACGAGCAGTACTTC,CASSYYYEQYF
-,TRBJ2-1,-,TRBV7-8,TGTGCCAGCAGCCTACGGGAGAGTATAAATGAGCAGTTCTTC,CASSLRESINEQFF
-,TRBJ1-5,-,TRBV19,TGTGCCAGTAGTATTTTGTGGGCTCATAGCAATCAGCCCCAGCATTTT,CASSILWAHSNQPQHF
-,TRBJ2-3,-,TRBV2,TGTGCCAGCCAGCCGGGTGACATTCTAAGCACAGATACGCAGTATTTT,CASQPGDILSTDTQYF
-,TRBJ1-3,-,TRBV5-6,TGTGCCAGCAGCTTGGTACACAGCTCTGGAAACACCATATATTTT,CASSLVHSSGNTIYF
-,TRBJ2-7,TRBD1,TRBV7-9,TGTGCCAGCAGCTTAGTCAGGGGGAGAGGGGAGCAGTACTTC,CASSLVRGRGEQYF
-,TRBJ2-7,-,TRBV30,TGTGCCTGGAGTGATCGGAGGCGCCCGGGCGAGCAGTACTTC,CAWSDRRRPGEQYF
-,TRBJ1-1,-,TRBV11-2,TGTGCCAGCCGACTTCTGGGGCGCCGAGTCGCTGAAGCTTTCTTT,CASRLLGRRVAEAFF
-,TRBJ2-3,-,TRBV4-1,TGCGCCAGCAGCCAACCCGGGCTTCAAGTTGGTACGCAGTATTTT,CASSQPGLQVGTQYF
-,TRBJ2-3,-,TRBV5-1,TGCGCCACCCAGGACAGCAGCACAGATACGCAGTATTTT,CATQDSSTDTQYF
-,TRBJ1-1,-,TRBV27,TGTGCCAGCAGTTTATCCCCGGTAAGAACGACTGAAGCTTTCTTT,CASSLSPVRTTEAFF
-,TRBJ2-7,TRBD1,TRBV4-1,TGCGCCAGCAGCCCGGCAGGGGGCGCGTACGAGCAGTACTTC,CASSPAGGAYEQYF
-,TRBJ1-1,-,TRBV29-1,TGCAGCGTGTGGGACATGGGACACCATAACACTGAAGCTTTCTTT,CSVWDMGHHNTEAFF
-,TRBJ2-1,-,TRBV25-1,TGTGCCAGCAGTGAAGGGCGGTACAATGAGCAGTTCTTC,CASSEGRYNEQFF
-,TRBJ1-4,-,TRBV30,TGTGCCTGGACCCTATTAACGGATGAAAAACTGTTTTTT,CAWTLLTDEKLFF
-,TRBJ2-7,-,TRBV27,TGTGCCAGCAGTTTAACCAGGGCTGAGGAGCAGTACTTC,CASSLTRAEEQYF
-,TRBJ1-1,-,TRBV30,TGTGCCTGGAGTATGCAGGGGAACACTGAAGCTTTCTTT,CAWSMQGNTEAFF
-,TRBJ2-7,-,TRBV6-1,TGTGCCAGCAGTTTTGGGTACGAGCAGTACTTC,CASSFGYEQYF
-,TRBJ1-2,TRBD1,TRBV7-2,TGTGCCAGCAGCTCAGGGGGCGGGGCCGATGGCTACACCTTC,CASSSGGGADGYTF
few,TRBJ2-1,-,TRBV5-4,TGTGCCAGCAGCTCCATGATTGAGCAGTTCTTC,CASSSMIEQFF
-,TRBJ1-6,-,TRBV5-1,TGCGCCAGCAGCTCCGAGGGGGGAAATTCACCCCTCCACTTT,CASSSEGGNSPLHF
-,TRBJ1-2,-,TRBV7-2,TGTGCCAGCAGCTTTAATGCAGGGAACGGCTACACCTTC,CASSFNAGNGYTF